This TCR beta chain came from a study of CD8+ T cells in alopecia areata. Study-level background: Tofacitinib ran 6 to 18 months, followed by 6 months off drug.

Per germline, CDR1 SQVTM and CDR2 ANQGSEA. Between the trimmed V and J ends, which lost 6 bases and 4 bases, there was a span of 12 bases. This CDR3 has 12 amino acids. Extraction of RNA preceded its reverse transcription into cDNA, which served as the sequencing template. Libraries were prepared by immunoSEQ multiplex PCR; TCRdb keeps only in-frame clonotypes and omits some of them. The sample holds 110,000 to 150,000 clones, approximately 50% seen once. Lesional scalp punch biopsies and peripheral blood were collected from alopecia areata patients. Starting from PBMCs, sorting isolated CD4+ and CD8+ T cells.

The source was CD4+ T cells sorted from blood, collected at week 0. The TCR sequence derives from a human donor with alopecia areata. This chain connects TRBV29-1 to TRBJ2-5, with D uncertain. CDR3 protein: CSVGQKRETQYF. As DNA, the CDR3 is TGCAGCGTCGGCCAAAAGCGAGAGACCCAGTACTTC.